This TCR beta chain appears in the sequencing data of a study of patients and donors after allogeneic stem cell transplantation. By sample fraction, this clonotype is medium-sized. The ends were cut back, 6 bases at V and 3 bases at J, with 15 bases in the middle. Germline CDR1 and CDR2: SEHNR and FQNEAQ (reference sequence). This CDR3 contains 15 residues. Each CDR3 protein is one row after TCRdb ran MiXCR on the RT-PCR reads. The sample shows approximately 9,500 distinct CDR3 sequences, roughly 4% of them seen only once. The receptor's source is a human donor who was either an allogeneic HSCT recipient or a stem cell or donor lymphocyte infusion donor (not recorded which). It is not recorded whose cells these are; they may come from a transplant donor. The rearrangement links TRBV7-9 to TRBJ1-5, with a weak D call TRBD1 (6 bases). The sequencing input was blood, either unsorted or a sorted T cell fraction (not recorded which). The CDR3 DNA reads TGTGCCAGCAGTTCGTCCCGGGACAACAATCAGCCCCAGCATTTT. Translating it yields CASSSSRDNNQPQHF.